This entry lists 30 T cell receptor beta chains sequenced from one sample in a study of cytomegalovirus exposure and HLA in healthy donors. Amplification used 60 Vbeta primers and 13 Jbeta primers. Profiled with immunoSEQ multiplex PCR; TCRdb holds only in-frame clones, not every one. The data contain about 130,000 clones, around 76% of them singletons. The specimen was PBMCs. Receptors originate from a male donor in good health and CMV-seronegative.

The chain is built from TRBV5-1 and TRBJ2-5; D call uncertain. The better agreement between TRBJ2-7 and the DNA end casts doubt on the J call. The V gene's germline CDR1 is SGHRS and CDR2 YFSETQ. This CDR3 spans 14 amino acids. The CDR3 here is CASSLEGLAYEQYF. The CDR3 bases are TGCGCCAGCAGCTTGGAAGGTTTAGCTTACGAGCAGTACTTC.

The chain joins TRBV7-9 to TRBJ1-4; 9 positions match TRBD1. The length of the CDR3 is 15 residues. V trimming: 5 bases; J trimming: 4 bases; junction bases outside the gene matches: 5. Germline V gives CDR1 SEHNR, CDR2 FQNEAQ (reference sequence). The CDR3 loop is CASSGRTGVNEKLFF. CDR3 in DNA: TGTGCCAGCAGCGGCCGGACAGGGGTTAATGAAAAACTGTTTTTT. Full variable domain (rest looked up from reference TRBV7-9 and TRBJ1-4): DTGVSQNPRHKITKRGQNVTFRCDPISEHNRLYWYRQTLGQGPEFLTYFQNEAQLEKSRLLSDRFSAERPKGSFSTLEIQRTEQGDSAMYLCASSGRTGVNEKLFFGSGTQLSVL.

The chain uses TRBV7-9 and TRBJ1-1, with 7 nucleotides matching TRBD1. J gave up 7 bases and V 5 bases, and 10 bases lay outside the gene matches. This CDR3 spans 14 amino acids. CDR1 SEHNR and CDR2 FQNEAQ come from the germline V gene (reference sequence). This CDR3 is CASSLTGVGGEAFF. The CDR3 DNA is TGTGCCAGCAGCCTAACAGGGGTGGGGGGTGAAGCTTTCTTT.

The chain is built from TRBV6-1 and TRBJ2-7, with D perhaps matching TRBD1 (5 bases). V was pared by 1 base and J by 4 bases, with 11 bases between. The V gene's germline CDR1 is MNHNS and CDR2 SASEGT. The CDR3 consists of 14 residues. CDR3 coding DNA: TGTGCCAGCAGTGAAGGGGGCTCGCCTTACGAGCAGTACTTC. As protein: CASSEGGSPYEQYF.

The J gene is TRBJ2-5, the V gene TRBV28; weak D call: TRBD1 (6 bases). Trimming shortened V by 3 bases and J by 4 bases, and 15 bases separated the two germline ends. The CDR3 is 15 residues long. Germline CDR1 is MDHEN and CDR2 is SYDVKM. CDR3 amino acids: CASSFGRGRGETQYF. The CDR3 DNA follows: TGTGCCAGCAGTTTCGGCAGGGGAAGGGGAGAGACCCAGTACTTC.

The rearrangement uses TRBV28 and TRBJ1-4; a weak D match, TRBD1 (5 bases). CDR1 is MDHEN and CDR2 is SYDVKM in the germline V gene. The ends were cut back, 6 bases at V and 7 bases at J, with 18 bases in the middle. This CDR3 contains 15 residues. As DNA, the CDR3 is TGTGCCAGCAGCCTCGGTTGGACATCCCTTGAAAAACTGTTTTTT. It yields the protein CASSLGWTSLEKLFF. The entire variable domain, with the rest obtained from reference TRBV28 and TRBJ1-4, is as follows: DVKVTQSSRYLVKRTGEKVFLECVQDMDHENMFWYRQDPGLGLRLIYFSYDVKMKEKGDIPEGYSVSREKKERFSLILESASTNQTSMYLCASSLGWTSLEKLFFGSGTQLSVL.

The rearrangement uses TRBV19 and TRBJ2-3, with 11 bases matching TRBD2. CDR3 length: 15 amino acids. Germline V gives CDR1 LNHDA, CDR2 SQIVND (reference sequence). Trimming at V came to 4 bases and at J to 0 bases, leaving 0 bases not matched to a gene. The CDR3, as DNA: TGTGCCAGTAGTAGACTAGCGGGAAGCACAGATACGCAGTATTTT. Translation gives CASSRLAGSTDTQYF.

This clone has only a few counts. The chain is built from TRBV19 and TRBJ1-3; D may be TRBD1 (6 bases). Germline V CDR1 and CDR2: LNHDA, SQIVND (reference sequence). This CDR3 has 17 amino acids. The V end lost 10 bases, the J end lost 8 bases, and 30 bases lay between the germline ends. In DNA, the CDR3 is TGTGCCACCAAAGGCCCGGACAGCTATTCTATTGGGTACACCATATATTTT. Its translation: CATKGPDSYSIGYTIYF.

The V gene is TRBV4-2, the J gene TRBJ1-4; weak D call: TRBD1 (5 bases). V gave up 0 bases and J gave up 8 bases, with 16 bases separating them. This CDR3 is 16 amino acids long. Germline V CDR1 and CDR2: LGHNA, YNFKEQ. The CDR3 region has the DNA TGTGCCAGCAGCCAAGATAAGGCGGGGGGTGGAGAAAAACTGTTTTTT. This codes for CASSQDKAGGGEKLFF.

This chain joins TRBV6-5 and TRBJ2-1; the D gene is possibly TRBD1 (5 bases). Germline V gene sequence: CDR1 MNHEY, CDR2 SVGAGI. The CDR3 length is 12 residues. V gave up 4 bases and J gave up 8 bases, with 9 bases separating them. The CDR3 sequence: CASSSVGHEQFF. The CDR3 region has the DNA TGTGCCAGCAGTTCTGTGGGGCATGAGCAGTTCTTC.

This clone has just a few counts. This chain connects TRBV7-2 to TRBJ1-1, with D perhaps matching TRBD1 (6 bases). This CDR3 comprises 14 residues. Germline assignment: CDR1 SGHTA and CDR2 FQGNSA. Trimming shortened V by 0 bases and J by 6 bases, and 11 bases separated the two germline ends. The CDR3 loop reads CASSLAGGAAEAFF. In DNA form, the CDR3 reads TGTGCCAGCAGCTTAGCCGGGGGGGCGGCTGAAGCTTTCTTT.

The J gene is TRBJ2-7, the V gene TRBV30; 8 nucleotides line up with TRBD2. CDR1 and CDR2 from the germline V gene are GTSNPN and SVGIG (reference sequence). This CDR3 comprises 15 residues. J was trimmed by 6 bases and V by 0 bases; bases with no gene match: 10. CDR3: CAWSVRGTRGGEQYF. The DNA for the CDR3 is TGTGCCTGGAGTGTACGAGGGACTAGGGGAGGCGAGCAGTACTTC.

The chain is built from TRBV7-9 and TRBJ2-7; D perhaps matches TRBD2 (6 bases). The length of the CDR3 is 13 residues. CDR1 and CDR2 from the germline V gene are SEHNR and FQNEAQ (reference sequence). Trimming removed 4 bases from V and 0 bases from J, with 7 bases in between. CDR3 sequence: CASSYGSSYEQYF. The CDR3 DNA reads TGTGCCAGCAGCTACGGGAGCTCCTACGAGCAGTACTTC.

The chain joins TRBV28 to TRBJ2-7, with 13 bases that match TRBD2. Germline V gives CDR1 MDHEN, CDR2 SYDVKM. The CDR3 consists of 16 residues. Trimming at V came to 6 bases and at J to 1 base, leaving 6 bases not matched to a gene. The CDR3 sequence: CASSRTSGSRSYEQYF. In DNA, the CDR3 is TGTGCCAGCAGCCGGACTAGCGGGAGTAGGTCCTACGAGCAGTACTTC.

The rearrangement uses TRBV6-6 and TRBJ1-2; 10 nucleotides line up with TRBD1. The CDR3 has 15 residues. CDR1 and CDR2 from the germline V gene are MNHNY and SVGAGI (reference sequence). V dropped 2 bases and J dropped 8; count of bases not matched to a gene: 8. The CDR3 region is CASSYPDRGIHGYTF. For the CDR3, the DNA is TGTGCCAGCAGTTACCCGGACAGGGGGATCCACGGCTACACCTTC.

The chain carries TRBV10-3 and TRBJ2-1; D perhaps matches TRBD2 (6 bases). Germline CDR1 is ENHRY and CDR2 is SYGVKD. Trimming removed 9 bases from V and 0 bases from J, with 9 bases in between. The CDR3 runs 13 residues. The CDR3 DNA is TGTGCCATGCGGGGAGGCTCCTACAATGAGCAGTTCTTC. This sequence encodes CAMRGGSYNEQFF.

The chain has TRBV7-2 and TRBJ2-5; the match to TRBD2 covers 9 bases. The CDR3 spans 15 residues. Unmatched junction bases numbered 5, after V lost 1 base and J lost 5 bases. Germline-derived CDR1 and CDR2 are SGHTA and FQGNSA. The CDR3 region has the DNA TGTGCCAGCAGCTTAGATAGCGGGAGATGGGAGACCCAGTACTTC. As protein: CASSLDSGRWETQYF. Full variable domain (rest looked up from reference TRBV7-2 and TRBJ2-5): GAGVSQSPSNKVTEKGKDVELRCDPISGHTALYWYRQSLGQGLEFLIYFQGNSAPDKSGLPSDRFSAERTGGSVSTLTIQRTQQEDSAVYLCASSLDSGRWETQYFGPGTRLLVL.

V is TRBV13 and J is TRBJ2-5; 7 nucleotides line up with TRBD1. CDR3 size: 15 residues. In germline, CDR1 is PRHDT, CDR2 FYEKMQ (reference sequence). V was pared by 2 bases and J by 3 bases, with 6 bases of the junction left unmatched. CDR3: CASSLIGRGKETQYF. The DNA of the CDR3 is TGTGCCAGCAGCTTAATCGGCAGGGGGAAAGAGACCCAGTACTTC.

V is TRBV7-2 and J is TRBJ2-3; no firm D call. The germline V and J ends were trimmed by 1 base and 0 bases, with 8 bases remaining between them. Germline-derived CDR1 and CDR2 are SGHTA and FQGNSA. The CDR3 has 15 residues. The CDR3 protein is CASSLVLRSTDTQYF. The DNA of the CDR3 is TGTGCCAGCAGCTTAGTCCTGCGTAGCACAGATACGCAGTATTTT.

This rearrangement joins TRBV9 to TRBJ2-7, with 8 bases aligning to TRBD2. Germline V gene lookup returns CDR1 SGDLS and CDR2 YYNGEE. Losses at the gene ends were 3 bases for V and 5 bases for J; bases not matched to a gene: 7. The CDR3 spans 14 residues. CDR3 in DNA: TGTGCCAGCAGCGGTAGCGGGGTACAAGACGAGCAGTACTTC. Translating it yields CASSGSGVQDEQYF.

The chain recombines TRBV27 with TRBJ1-5; no firm D call. The germline V gene encodes CDR1 MNHEY and CDR2 SMNVEV (reference sequence). CDR3 length: 16 residues. V lost 0 bases to trimming and J lost 9 bases, with 18 bases between them. CDR3 coding DNA: TGTGCCAGCAGTTTATCGTGGCAGCTCGGGTTATGGCCCCAGCATTTT. Its protein is CASSLSWQLGLWPQHF.

The chain uses TRBV7-2 and TRBJ2-5; maybe TRBD2 (6 bases). V shed 5 bases and J shed 3 bases, with 13 bases lying between them. The CDR3 extends over 14 amino acids. Germline loops: CDR1 SGHTA, CDR2 FQGNSA. The CDR3 sequence: CASSPYGGEETQYF. As DNA, the CDR3 is TGTGCCAGCAGCCCGTACGGGGGTGAAGAGACCCAGTACTTC.

The chain has TRBV4-1 and TRBJ2-2; maybe TRBD1 (9 bases). Germline lookup yields CDR1 MGHRA and CDR2 YSYEKL. V was shortened by 3 bases and J by 4 bases, with 27 bases between the two germline ends. The CDR3 is 20 amino acids. For the CDR3, the DNA is TGCGCCAGCAGCCACCGAGGACAGGGGAGTATTAGCGGGACCACCGGGGAGCTGTTTTTT. Protein: CASSHRGQGSISGTTGELFF.

The J gene is TRBJ2-5, the V gene TRBV7-2; D is unclear. Trimming removed 3 bases from V and 1 base from J, with 15 bases in between. The CDR3 consists of 16 residues. Per germline, CDR1 SGHTA and CDR2 FQGNSA. The CDR3: CASSFSSLSPQETQYF. The CDR3 DNA is TGTGCCAGCAGCTTTTCGTCGTTATCCCCCCAAGAGACCCAGTACTTC.

The chain couples TRBV19 to TRBJ2-6; TRBD1 aligns across 8 bases. The CDR3 spans 22 residues. Germline CDR1 reads LNHDA; CDR2 reads SQIVND (reference sequence). Losses at the gene ends were 6 bases for V and 4 bases for J; bases not matched to a gene: 26. CDR3 protein: CASRPTPEGGDRNYLGANVLTF. CDR3 DNA: TGTGCCAGTAGGCCTACCCCGGAGGGCGGGGACAGGAACTATTTGGGGGCCAACGTCCTGACTTTC.

The genes are TRBV28 and TRBJ1-4; D is possibly TRBD1 (6 bases). The V and J ends lost 2 bases and 0 bases respectively, with 7 bases between them. Looked up from germline, CDR1 is MDHEN and CDR2 is SYDVKM. There are 15 residues in the CDR3. CDR3 coding DNA: TGTGCCAGCAGTTTACAGGGGTCAACTAATGAAAAACTGTTTTTT. Its protein is CASSLQGSTNEKLFF.

DNA for the CDR3: TGTGCCAGCAGCTTGACTACAGGACAAACAGGGGCTTTCTTT. Translated: CASSLTTGQTGAFF. J is TRBJ1-1 and V is TRBV5-4; D might be TRBD1 (6 bases). The ends were cut back, 1 base at V and 11 bases at J, with 18 bases in the middle. CDR1 is SGHNT and CDR2 is YYREEE in the germline V gene (reference sequence). CDR3 length equals 14 residues.

The table lists this clone with a few counts. The chain recombines TRBV4-1 with TRBJ1-4; TRBD1 might be the D (5 bases). V was trimmed by 1 base and J by 2 bases, leaving 23 bases between them. CDR1 and CDR2 (germline): MGHRA, YSYEKL. The CDR3 sequence is 20 residues long. CDR3 nucleotides: TGCGCCAGCAGCCAAGCTGGGTCTGACCCATGGGGGGGGACTAATGAAAAACTGTTTTTT. This translates into CASSQAGSDPWGGTNEKLFF.

This clone was found a few times. The chain employs TRBV7-2 and TRBJ1-1, with 9 bases aligning to TRBD1. The V gene's germline CDR1 is SGHTA and CDR2 FQGNSA. The junction had 1 base not matched to a gene; V was cut back by 4 bases and J by 1 base. The CDR3 has 14 residues. The CDR3 region is CASSWGQGNTEAFF. CDR3 in DNA: TGTGCCAGCAGCTGGGGACAGGGGAACACTGAAGCTTTCTTT.

The chain couples TRBV5-1 to TRBJ2-5; 11 bases line up with TRBD2. Germline V gene sequence: CDR1 SGHRS, CDR2 YFSETQ. CDR3 length: 17 residues. The ends lost 6 bases at V and 4 bases at J; junction bases unmatched: 14. The CDR3 bases are TGCGCCAGCACGAGGGGGACTAGCGGTAGTAGGGTAGAGACCCAGTACTTC. Translation: CASTRGTSGSRVETQYF.